Each of the 20 T cell receptor beta chains below was sequenced from the same sample in a study of CD8 T cells in ankylosing spondylitis. These receptors have no known antigen. One entry per CDR3 protein, called by TCRdb with MiXCR from the 5' RACE reads. Of around 770,000 distinct CDR3 sequences listed, 12% are singletons. Whole-study findings and limits: It appeared that ankylosing spondylitis blood was characterized by a TCR beta motif of roughly 8 highly homologous variants.

Material for sequencing was blood, either unsorted or a sorted T cell fraction (not recorded which). The receptors were sampled from a male donor with ankylosing spondylitis.

This clonotype was detected a few times. This rearrangement joins TRBV6-1 to TRBJ1-5, with D unclear. Germline V gene lookup returns CDR1 MNHNS and CDR2 SASEGT. V lost 6 bases and J lost 9, with 12 bases in between. The CDR3 covers 12 residues. In DNA, the CDR3 is TGTGCCAGCAGCGAACCCTTTGGGCCCCAGCATTTT. It specifies CASSEPFGPQHF.

The rearrangement uses TRBV11-2 and TRBJ2-1, with 8 bases aligning to TRBD2. Germline V gene lookup returns CDR1 SGHAT and CDR2 FQNNGV. J was trimmed by 9 bases and V by 6 bases; bases with no gene match: 7. This CDR3 comprises 13 residues. DNA of the CDR3: TGTGCCAGCAGGGGAGCGGGAGAAAGTGAGCAGTTCTTC. This gives the protein CASRGAGESEQFF.

This clonotype was seen a few times. The rearrangement links TRBV5-1 to TRBJ2-3, with TRBD1 matching 8 bases. Trimming took 4 bases from V and 3 from J; bases not matched to a gene: 7. The CDR3 is made up of 15 amino acids. Per germline, CDR1 SGHRS and CDR2 YFSETQ. CDR3 DNA sequence: TGCGCCAGCAGCGGGGGACAGGTCGGGACAGATACGCAGTATTTT. It translates to CASSGGQVGTDTQYF.

The chain joins TRBV4-3 to TRBJ2-3; D gene uncertain. Germline V lookup: CDR1 LGHNA, CDR2 YSLEER. The CDR3 has 16 amino acids. Trimming pared 2 bases from V and 0 bases from J, leaving 12 bases between. The chain's CDR3 is CASSQYDSPSTDTQYF. CDR3 bases: TGCGCCAGCAGCCAATACGATAGCCCAAGCACAGATACGCAGTATTTT.

This clonotype was observed a handful of times. The chain uses TRBV20-1 and TRBJ1-3; no clear D gene. CDR1 is DFQATT and CDR2 is SNEGSKA in the germline V gene (reference sequence). The V and J ends lost 6 bases and 3 bases respectively, with 9 bases between them. The length of the CDR3 is 12 residues. The CDR3 spells CSAPRFGNTIYF. The CDR3 nucleotides are TGCAGTGCCCCTCGATTTGGAAACACCATATATTTT.

This clonotype appeared many times. The rearrangement links TRBV5-1 to TRBJ2-1; no reliable D call. There are 15 residues in the CDR3. Deletions cut 1 base from V and 0 bases from J, with 8 bases between. Germline CDR1 SGHRS, CDR2 YFSETQ. CDR3 in amino acids: CASSLTGDSYNEQFF. The CDR3 DNA reads as TGCGCCAGCAGCTTGACTGGGGACTCCTACAATGAGCAGTTCTTC.

This clonotype was detected many times. V gene TRBV5-1 combines with J gene TRBJ2-1; 7 bases agree with TRBD2. The CDR3 is made up of 13 amino acids. With 5 bases clipped from V and 5 bases from J, the junction kept 4 bases outside the gene matches. Germline values: CDR1 SGHRS, CDR2 YFSETQ. Here the CDR3 DNA reads TGCGCCAGCAGGTCGGGACTACACAATGAGCAGTTCTTC. This gives the protein CASRSGLHNEQFF.

This clonotype appeared many times. J is TRBJ1-5 and V is TRBV6-6; no reliable D call. The germline V gene encodes CDR1 MNHNY and CDR2 SVGAGI (reference sequence). Trimming took off 6 bases at V and 11 bases at J, with 11 bases between the two ends. The CDR3 runs 11 residues. This chain's CDR3 is CASSPSSTQHF. The CDR3 DNA reads TGTGCCAGCAGCCCGTCCTCGACCCAGCATTTT.

This clonotype was recorded a few times. The V call is TRBV20-1, the J call TRBJ1-6; no firm D call. Per the germline V gene, CDR1 is DFQATT and CDR2 is SNEGSKA (reference sequence). This CDR3 spans 13 amino acids. Trimming took 3 bases from V and 6 from J, leaving 9 bases between them. CDR3 nucleotide sequence: TGCAGTGCTAGGAGGGATAGTAATTCACCCCTCCACTTT. This translates into CSARRDSNSPLHF.

The V and J genes are TRBV7-2 and TRBJ2-7, with 9 bases that match TRBD1. This CDR3 is 14 amino acids long. V trimming: 1 base; J trimming: 6 bases; junction bases outside the gene matches: 4. Germline CDR1 reads SGHTA; CDR2 reads FQGNSA. CDR3 in amino acids: CASSLGGTGTEQYF. The CDR3 nucleotides read TGTGCCAGCAGCTTAGGTGGGACAGGGACCGAGCAGTACTTC.

The table lists this clonotype with a few counts. The chain is built from TRBV20-1 and TRBJ2-1, with 8 bases lining up with TRBD2. Per germline, CDR1 DFQATT and CDR2 SNEGSKA (reference sequence). Germline trimming cut 7 bases from V and 8 bases from J; bases unmatched to any gene: 7. The CDR3 is 12 amino acids. In nucleotides, the CDR3 is TGCAGTGTCCGAAGGACTAGCTATGAGCAGTTCTTC. Translated: CSVRRTSYEQFF.

This clonotype was counted many times. The rearrangement uses TRBV29-1 and TRBJ2-3, with D tentatively TRBD1 or TRBD2 (5 bases each). Germline values: CDR1 SQVTM, CDR2 ANQGSEA. Trimming removed 6 bases at V and 2 bases at J, with 15 bases between. CDR3 length: 14 residues. The CDR3 nucleotides read TGCAGCGTGAGAGGGACGGTCAACACAGATACGCAGTATTTT. Protein product: CSVRGTVNTDTQYF.

A few counts support this clonotype. V and J are TRBV20-1 and TRBJ2-3; D not resolved. The CDR3 has 11 residues. The germline V gene encodes CDR1 DFQATT and CDR2 SNEGSKA (reference sequence). Trimming pared 2 bases from V and 5 bases from J, leaving 5 bases between. As DNA, the CDR3 is TGCAGTGCTAGATGGGTAGATACGCAGTATTTT. Translating gives CSARWVDTQYF.

This clonotype has at least ten counts. The rearrangement uses TRBV5-1 and TRBJ1-1; D possibly corresponds to TRBD1 (5 bases). This CDR3 is 12 amino acids long. V was pared by 4 bases and J by 12 bases, with 16 bases between. The germline V gene encodes CDR1 SGHRS and CDR2 YFSETQ. The CDR3, as DNA: TGCGCCAGCAGCCCCTCCGGGGAGGGGCCTTTCTTT. Translated: CASSPSGEGPFF.

There are a few counts of this clonotype. This sequence joins TRBV20-1 and TRBJ2-7, with 10 bases that match TRBD1. The J segment lost 7 bases and the V segment lost 2 bases, leaving 11 bases of the junction unmatched. This CDR3 region has 15 residues. CDR1 DFQATT and CDR2 SNEGSKA come from the germline V gene (reference sequence). The CDR3 DNA reads TGCAGTGCTAGAAGTACCGGGACAGGGGCGGGAGAGCAGTACTTC. This translates into CSARSTGTGAGEQYF.

The chain recombines TRBV7-9 with TRBJ2-1, with a weak D call TRBD1 (6 bases). Germline V gives CDR1 SEHNR, CDR2 FQNEAQ (reference sequence). This CDR3 is built from 13 residues. Deletions cut 5 bases from V and 4 bases from J, with 9 bases between. The CDR3 spells CASSDDRYNEQFF. CDR3 coding DNA: TGTGCCAGCAGCGATGACAGGTACAATGAGCAGTTCTTC.

V and J are TRBV20-1 and TRBJ1-4; D not resolved. The CDR3 runs to 14 residues. Germline values: CDR1 DFQATT, CDR2 SNEGSKA (reference sequence). V lost 3 bases to trimming and J lost 8 bases, with 16 bases between them. CDR3 in amino acids: CSARGLEGGEKLFF. In DNA, the CDR3 is TGCAGTGCTAGGGGGTTGGAGGGCGGCGAAAAACTGTTTTTT.

This clonotype has only a few counts. The gene calls are TRBV4-2 and TRBJ1-3; D remains unclear. The germline V and J ends were trimmed by 0 bases and 0 bases, with 6 bases remaining between them. This CDR3 contains 15 residues. CDR1 is LGHNA, CDR2 YNFKEQ, per germline. The CDR3 here is CASSQEYNSGNTIYF. The CDR3 DNA sequence: TGTGCCAGCAGCCAAGAATACAACTCTGGAAACACCATATATTTT.

This clonotype was observed a few times. The rearrangement joins TRBV29-1 to TRBJ2-3; D is ambiguous. Trimming left V 7 bases short and J 3 bases short, with 11 bases between. CDR3 length: 12 amino acids. Germline V gives CDR1 SQVTM, CDR2 ANQGSEA. CDR3: CSGTHGTDTQYF. CDR3 coding DNA: TGCAGCGGGACCCACGGGACAGATACGCAGTATTTT.

This clonotype was seen only a few times. J is TRBJ2-1 and V is TRBV6-1; no reliable D call. Germline values: CDR1 MNHNS, CDR2 SASEGT. Trimming removed 6 bases at V and 2 bases at J, with 8 bases between. The CDR3 has 13 amino acids. Here the CDR3 reads CASSGFAYNEQFF. The CDR3 nucleotides are TGTGCCAGCAGCGGTTTCGCCTACAATGAGCAGTTCTTC.